A selection of T cell receptor beta chains follows, all from one sample in a study of CD8 T cells in ankylosing spondylitis. TCRdb re-analysed the 5' RACE reads in MiXCR, keeping a single row per CDR3 protein. The data show 150,000 to 200,000 distinct CDR3 sequences, with under 15% seen just once and 9.5% to 12% held by the top ten. Sequenced input: blood, either unsorted or a sorted T cell fraction (not recorded which). These receptors were obtained from a female donor with ankylosing spondylitis or in good health (not recorded which). Both conserved end residues are part of each CDR3. The order of the fields is CDR3 length, J gene, clone size, V gene, CDR3 protein. Only part of the rows carry a size: once, few, many, or a class if the clone is expanded.

>13|TRBJ2-7|many|TRBV7-2
CASSPLGSGEQYF
>14|TRBJ1-5|NA|TRBV12-3/TRBV12-4
CASSWGSSNQPQHF
>14|TRBJ1-5|many|TRBV20-1
CSASSTYSNQPQHF
>21|TRBJ2-3|NA|TRBV6-2/TRBV6-3
CASSYSTAGAALPTRTDTQYF
>15|TRBJ2-3|many|TRBV7-7
CASSLGLAGSDTQYF
>14|TRBJ2-1|few|TRBV20-1
CSAKQPTGINEQFF
>15|TRBJ2-3|NA|TRBV20-1
CSAKTSGRASNTQYF
>15|TRBJ2-7|NA|TRBV6-1
CASGSRDASSYEQYF
>15|TRBJ1-1|many|TRBV5-1
CASSFMTEMNTEAFF
>14|TRBJ2-7|many|TRBV28
CASRQGILSYEQYF
>14|TRBJ1-4|many|TRBV12-3/TRBV12-4
CASSSGPRSEKLFF